This T cell receptor beta chain was documented in a study of blood T cells in healthy people across ages. Overall study findings and caveats: Roughly linear declines in TCR beta diversity per million T cells occurred with age. Diversity was higher, and naive CD4+ cells more numerous, in long-lived donors than in aged donors.

Isolation of PBMCs gave at least 7 million cells per sample. Points on this clonotype: Antigen specificity is unknown.

V lost 0 bases and J lost 2; bases outside the gene matches: 2. The CDR3 sequence is 16 residues long. Germline CDR1 SEHNR, CDR2 FQNEAQ (reference sequence). Using a J-beta primer mix together with a sample-barcoded 5' primer, a second PCR was run for roughly 6 to 11 cycles. From each sample, at least 2.5 million paired-end reads containing CDR3 were obtained. TCRdb used MiXCR to reprocess the 5' RACE reads, holding one entry per CDR3 protein. The sample has 380,000 or so distinct CDR3 sequences, roughly half seen once; the top ten hold 50% to 65%. Sequencing used blood. This clonotype originated in a man in his sixties in good health. The V call is TRBV7-9, the J call TRBJ2-3, with 10 bases identical to TRBD2. CDR3 nucleotide sequence: TGTGCCAGCAGCTTAGCACTAGCGGGGCACACAGATACGCAGTATTTT. It yields the protein CASSLALAGHTDTQYF.